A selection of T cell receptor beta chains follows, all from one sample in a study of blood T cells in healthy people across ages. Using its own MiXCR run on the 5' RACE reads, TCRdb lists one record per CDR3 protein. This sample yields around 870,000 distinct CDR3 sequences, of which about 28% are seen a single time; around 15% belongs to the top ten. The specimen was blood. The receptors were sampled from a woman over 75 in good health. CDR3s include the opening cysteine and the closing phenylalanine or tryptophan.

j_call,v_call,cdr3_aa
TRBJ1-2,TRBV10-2,CASSRQGAEGYTF
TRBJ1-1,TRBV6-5,CASSRLVNTEAFF
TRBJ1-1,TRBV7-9,CASRLGLVNTEAFF
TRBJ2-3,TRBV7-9,CASSQDIPREADTQYF
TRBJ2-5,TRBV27,CASSLEAPWTGGPQETQYF
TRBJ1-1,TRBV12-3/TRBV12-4,CASRQNGLYAEAFF
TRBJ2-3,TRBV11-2,CASSLDPFPGLAGFASTDTQYF
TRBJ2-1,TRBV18,CASSPSGTNEQFF
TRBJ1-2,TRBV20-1,CSARDMGESSYGYTF
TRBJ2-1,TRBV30,CAWRGRGSYNEQFF
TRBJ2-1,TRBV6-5,CASNVGQGKYNGQFF
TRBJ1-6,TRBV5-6,CASSSPGQVESYNSPPHF
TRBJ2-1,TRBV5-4,CASSLAASGGPYNEQFF
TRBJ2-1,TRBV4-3,CASSQPISYNQQFF
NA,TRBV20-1,CSALPPGLAGGRPYNEQYF
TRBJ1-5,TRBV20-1,CSASVGGQGSNQPQHF
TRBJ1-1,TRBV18,CAGSPGGVDTEAFF
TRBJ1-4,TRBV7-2,CASSPVGAATNEKLFF
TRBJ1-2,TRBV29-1,CSILNRGTYGYTF
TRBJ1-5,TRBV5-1,CASSLGQGARQPQHF
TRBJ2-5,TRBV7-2,CASSPGQGTYNEQYF
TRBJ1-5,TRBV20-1,CSARGDYGNQPQHF
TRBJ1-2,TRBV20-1,CSARPTGSTNGYTF
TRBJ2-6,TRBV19,CASSIGWGRYSGANVLTF
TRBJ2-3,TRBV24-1,CATSDFGQTDTQYF
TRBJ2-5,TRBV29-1,CSVSPTGYLGETQYF
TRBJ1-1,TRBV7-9,CTSSSLWVDNTEAFF
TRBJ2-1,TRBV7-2,CASSVDRASNEQFF
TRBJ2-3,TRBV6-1,CASSERFGTADTQYF
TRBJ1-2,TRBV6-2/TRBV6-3,CASFSVDSYGYTF
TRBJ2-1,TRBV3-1,CASSHGTSGHNEQFF
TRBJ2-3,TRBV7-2,CASSLIDGRTDTQYF
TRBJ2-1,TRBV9,CASSGTSGGETQFF
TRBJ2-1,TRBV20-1,CSALYPEDRKSSYNEQFF
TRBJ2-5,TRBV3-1,CASSQGPSGGRETQYF
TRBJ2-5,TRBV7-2,CASSFSTRETQYF
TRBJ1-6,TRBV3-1,CASSHDRSPLHF
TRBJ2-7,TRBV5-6,CASSWLRTTDSYEQYF
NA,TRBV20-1,CSAGTSGRVYEQYF
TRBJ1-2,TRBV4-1,CASSHGQNYGCTF
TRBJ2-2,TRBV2,CASSATLRQEGNTGELFF
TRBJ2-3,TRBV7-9,CASSWVEADTQYF
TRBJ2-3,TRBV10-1,CASSEGGSTDTQYF
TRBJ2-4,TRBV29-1,CSVGDKKNIQYF
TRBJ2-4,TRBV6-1,CASSEVLGTGLAKNIQYF
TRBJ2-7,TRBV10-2,CASSDRIPPYEQYF
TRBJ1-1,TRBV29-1,CSVLTGEAFF
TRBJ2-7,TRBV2,CASQADRGDYEQYF
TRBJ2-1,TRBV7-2,CASSLARDFNEQFF
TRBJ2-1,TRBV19,CASSIGVYNEQFF